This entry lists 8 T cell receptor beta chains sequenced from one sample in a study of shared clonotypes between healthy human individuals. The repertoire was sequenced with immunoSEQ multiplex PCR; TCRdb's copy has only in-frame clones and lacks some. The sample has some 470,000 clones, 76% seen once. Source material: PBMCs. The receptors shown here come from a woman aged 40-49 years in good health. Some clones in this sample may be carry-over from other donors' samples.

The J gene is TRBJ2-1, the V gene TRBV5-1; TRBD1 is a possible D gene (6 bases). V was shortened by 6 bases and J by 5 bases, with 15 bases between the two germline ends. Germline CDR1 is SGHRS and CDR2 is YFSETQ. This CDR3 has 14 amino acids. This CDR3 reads CASTTGTWDNEQFF. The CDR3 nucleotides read TGCGCCAGCACCACAGGGACATGGGACAATGAGCAGTTCTTC.

CDR3 nucleotides: TGTGCCAGTACCGGATCGCCATCACCGGACAATAATGAAAAACTGTTTTTT. It codes for CASTGSPSPDNNEKLFF. This rearrangement joins TRBV19 to TRBJ1-4; maybe TRBD1 (5 bases). CDR3 size: 17 residues. Germline V gives CDR1 LNHDA, CDR2 SQIVND (reference sequence). The V gene lost 7 bases and the J gene lost 4 bases, with 22 bases spanning the gap.

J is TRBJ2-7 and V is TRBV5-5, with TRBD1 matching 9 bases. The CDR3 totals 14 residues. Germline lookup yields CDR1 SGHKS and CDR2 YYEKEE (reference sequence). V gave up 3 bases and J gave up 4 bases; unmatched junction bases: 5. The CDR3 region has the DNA TGTGCCAGCAGCTCGGGACAGGGAAGTTACGAGCAGTACTTC. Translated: CASSSGQGSYEQYF. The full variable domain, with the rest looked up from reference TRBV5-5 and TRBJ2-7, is DAGVTQSPTHLIKTRGQQVTLRCSPISGHKSVSWYQQVLGQGPQFIFQYYEKEERGRGNFPDRFSARQFPNYSSELNVNALLLGDSALYLCASSSGQGSYEQYFGPGTRLTVT.

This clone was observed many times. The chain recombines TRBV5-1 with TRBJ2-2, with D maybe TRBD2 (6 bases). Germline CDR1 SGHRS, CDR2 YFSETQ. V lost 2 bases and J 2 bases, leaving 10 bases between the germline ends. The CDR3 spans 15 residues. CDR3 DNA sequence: TGCGCCAGCAGCTTTGGGGCGGGAAACACCGGGGAGCTGTTTTTT. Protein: CASSFGAGNTGELFF.

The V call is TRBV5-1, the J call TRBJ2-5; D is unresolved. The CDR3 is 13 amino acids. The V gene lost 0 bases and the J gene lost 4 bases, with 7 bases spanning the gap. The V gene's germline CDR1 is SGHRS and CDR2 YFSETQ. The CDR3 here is CASSLEAAETQYF. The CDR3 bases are TGCGCCAGCAGCTTGGAAGCCGCAGAGACCCAGTACTTC.

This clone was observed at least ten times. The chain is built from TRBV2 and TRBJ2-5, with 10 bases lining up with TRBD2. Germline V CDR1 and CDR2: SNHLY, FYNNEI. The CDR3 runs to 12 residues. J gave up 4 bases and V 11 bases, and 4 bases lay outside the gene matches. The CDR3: CAELAGGETQYF. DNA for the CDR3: TGTGCCGAGTTAGCGGGGGGAGAGACCCAGTACTTC.

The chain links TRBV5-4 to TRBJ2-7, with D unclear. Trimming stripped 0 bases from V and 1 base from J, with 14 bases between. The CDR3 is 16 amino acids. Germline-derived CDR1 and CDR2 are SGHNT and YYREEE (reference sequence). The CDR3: CASSLDLDIGSYEQYF. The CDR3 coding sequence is TGTGCCAGCAGCTTGGATCTGGATATAGGGTCCTACGAGCAGTACTTC.

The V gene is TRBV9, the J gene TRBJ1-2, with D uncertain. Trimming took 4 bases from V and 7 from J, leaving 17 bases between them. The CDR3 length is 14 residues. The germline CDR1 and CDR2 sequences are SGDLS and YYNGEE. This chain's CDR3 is CASSLADGPRGYTF. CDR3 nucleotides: TGTGCCAGCAGCCTGGCGGACGGCCCTCGTGGCTACACCTTC.